These 32 T cell receptor beta chains were all obtained from the same sample, sequenced in a study of post-analysis software for immune sequencing data (dated by TCRdb to between 2014 and 2017). These receptors have no identified antigens. General findings and caveats noted by the study authors: Significantly higher frequencies in patients than in controls were found for about five TRBV segments, including TRBV5-6, TRBV5-1 and TRBV20-1.

Library preparation was by PCR. Sequenced using an Illumina HiSeq 2500. Unique molecular identifiers were incorporated into TCR beta cDNA libraries to reduce PCR and sequencing biases. TCRdb trimmed the raw reads at Q25, called clones with MiXCR and kept productive beta chains. For every CDR3 protein sequence, its rows merge into one entry that carries the most common genes and DNA. This sample comprises approximately 460,000 distinct CDR3 sequences, under 55% of them detected only once. The ten largest clonotypes hold about 12% of the sample. The specimen was blood. Receptor source: a girl aged 10 to 17 with multiple sclerosis.

The J gene is TRBJ2-1, the V gene TRBV5-1; D possibly corresponds to TRBD2 (6 bases). V was shortened by 0 bases and J by 8 bases, with 12 bases between the two germline ends. Looked up from germline, CDR1 is SGHRS and CDR2 is YFSETQ. This CDR3 is built from 14 residues. In DNA, the CDR3 is TGCGCCAGCAGCTTGGACGGGGGAGGCTATGAGCAGTTCTTC. Residues: CASSLDGGGYEQFF.

This clonotype was counted between two and nine times. The genes are TRBV29-1 and TRBJ2-7; 8 nucleotides match TRBD1. V was clipped by 6 bases and J by 8 bases; unmatched bases: 12. CDR1 SQVTM and CDR2 ANQGSEA come from the germline V gene. This CDR3 region has 13 residues. As DNA, the CDR3 is TGCAGCGTGCCCGGGACAGGATCAAATAAGCAGTACTTC. The encoded protein is CSVPGTGSNKQYF.

V usage is TRBV27 and J usage is TRBJ2-7; the D gene could be TRBD1 or TRBD2 (9 bases each). CDR1 MNHEY and CDR2 SMNVEV come from the germline V gene (reference sequence). The V and J ends lost 7 bases and 3 bases respectively, with 25 bases between them. There are 17 residues in the CDR3. This chain's CDR3 is CASNRGQGLAGVYEQYV. The CDR3 DNA sequence: TGTGCCAGCAACCGAGGACAGGGGTTAGCGGGAGTCTACGAGCAGTACGTC.

The CDR3 protein is CASSATGVQPQHF. CDR3 bases: TGTGCCAGCAGCGCTACAGGGGTCCAGCCCCAGCATTTT. V is TRBV7-9 and J is TRBJ1-5; 7 nucleotides match TRBD1. CDR1 is SEHNR, CDR2 FQNEAQ, per germline (reference sequence). Losses at the gene ends were 5 bases for V and 7 bases for J; bases not matched to a gene: 5. The CDR3 spans 13 residues.

The V call is TRBV20-1, the J call TRBJ2-4, with 7 bases identical to TRBD2. The assigned J gene may be wrong: the sequence end matches TRBJ2-7 better. The CDR3 runs to 16 residues. Germline-derived CDR1 and CDR2 are DFQATT and SNEGSKA (reference sequence). The CDR3 is CSARGYGGGPPYEQYF. The CDR3 bases are TGCAGTGCTAGAGGTTACGGGGGAGGGCCTCCCTACGAGCAGTACTTC.

This clonotype was found a few times. This chain uses TRBV12-3 or TRBV12-4 with TRBJ1-2; perhaps TRBD1 as D (5 bases). The CDR3 is 13 amino acids. Trimming shortened V by 5 bases and J by 3 bases, and 10 bases separated the two germline ends. In nucleotides, the CDR3 is TGTGCCAGCAGTACCCAGGGTTACTATGGCTACACCTTC. Translated: CASSTQGYYGYTF.

The genes are TRBV4-2 and TRBJ1-1; D possibly corresponds to TRBD1 (5 bases). From germline, CDR1 is LGHNA and CDR2 YNFKEQ. V lost 3 bases and J lost 3, with 17 bases in between. The length of the CDR3 is 16 residues. The CDR3 loop reads CASSQYWGLRHTEAFF. The DNA of the CDR3 is TGTGCCAGCAGCCAGTATTGGGGACTCCGGCACACTGAAGCTTTCTTT.

The rearrangement joins TRBV25-1 to TRBJ1-2; D gene unclear. Trimming took off 3 bases at V and 9 bases at J, with 8 bases between the two ends. CDR1 is MGHDK and CDR2 is SYGVNS in the germline V gene. The CDR3 runs 11 residues. DNA for the CDR3: TGTGCCAGCAGTGACGCTATGAGCTACACCTTC. It encodes CASSDAMSYTF.

This clonotype was recorded only once. This chain connects TRBV28 to TRBJ1-5; D is unresolved. Germline V CDR1 and CDR2: MDHEN, SYDVKM. Trimming took off 3 bases at V and 9 bases at J, with 9 bases between the two ends. This CDR3 contains 12 residues. The DNA for the CDR3 is TGTGCCAGCAGTTTCGAGGTGCGGCCCCAGCATTTT. Its translation: CASSFEVRPQHF.

The chain recombines TRBV20-1 with TRBJ1-5, with 8 bases matching TRBD1. Germline loops: CDR1 DFQATT, CDR2 SNEGSKA (reference sequence). Trimming cost V 6 bases and J 6 bases; bases outside gene matches: 10. This CDR3 is built from 14 residues. Written as DNA, the CDR3 is TGCAGTGCCCCCCACAGGGGGGGTCTTCAGCCCCAGCATTTT. Translation: CSAPHRGGLQPQHF.

The chain employs TRBV27 and TRBJ2-1; 7 bases are shared with TRBD2. CDR1 is MNHEY and CDR2 is SMNVEV in the germline V gene (reference sequence). The CDR3 is 14 amino acids. V lost 4 bases and J lost 10; bases outside the gene matches: 10. The chain's CDR3 is CASSYSMGGGEQFF. In DNA form, the CDR3 reads TGTGCCAGCAGTTATAGTATGGGGGGAGGGGAGCAGTTCTTC.

This clonotype was picked up a small number of times. The chain uses TRBV20-1 and TRBJ2-7, with 7 positions matching TRBD2. Germline V gene sequence: CDR1 DFQATT, CDR2 SNEGSKA (reference sequence). The V segment lost 2 bases and the J segment 4 bases; nucleotides outside the gene matches: 5. This CDR3 has 13 residues. Here the CDR3 DNA reads TGCAGTGCTAGATTGGGCGGGGGTTACGAGCAGTACTTC. This codes for CSARLGGGYEQYF.

V is TRBV10-3 and J is TRBJ2-7; D uncertain. Germline V gives CDR1 ENHRY, CDR2 SYGVKD. The V end was cut by 2 bases, the J end by 4 bases, with 9 bases between. This CDR3 has 13 residues. In nucleotides, the CDR3 is TGTGCCATCAGTGAGGGCGAAGAGTACGAGCAGTACTTC. This translates into CAISEGEEYEQYF.

The chain recombines TRBV29-1 with TRBJ2-3; 7 bases fit TRBD2. V lost 4 bases to trimming and J lost 4 bases; unmatched junction nucleotides: 5. The CDR3 totals 13 residues. Germline V gene sequence: CDR1 SQVTM, CDR2 ANQGSEA. The CDR3 DNA is TGCAGCGTTGCCGGGAGGTCCGCAGATACGCAGTATTTT. This codes for CSVAGRSADTQYF.

This clonotype was observed a handful of times. The J gene is TRBJ2-1, the V gene TRBV9; D gene uncertain. There are 18 residues in the CDR3. The V and J ends lost 3 bases and 2 bases respectively, with 21 bases between them. Germline V gene data show CDR1 as SGDLS and CDR2 as YYNGEE. Here the CDR3 DNA reads TGTGCCAGCAGCGCTGGTGCCTCAGTCCTGGGCGCCTACAATGAGCAGTTCTTC. Amino acid sequence: CASSAGASVLGAYNEQFF.

J is TRBJ2-3 and V is TRBV6-5, with TRBD1 as a possible D gene (6 bases). Germline CDR1 MNHEY, CDR2 SVGAGI. V was cut by 6 bases and J by 6 bases, with 10 bases left in between. The CDR3 covers 12 residues. The CDR3 DNA sequence: TGTGCCAGCAGCCGTAGGGGGGATACGCAGTATTTT. It yields the protein CASSRRGDTQYF.

In regard to this clonotype: Mismatch with germline at one junction end may stem from a read error. V is TRBV7-8 and J is TRBJ2-5; TRBD1 aligns across 7 bases. Germline CDR1 reads SGHVS; CDR2 reads FQNEAQ. This CDR3 has 15 amino acids. The CDR3, as DNA: TGCGCCAGCAGCCAAGTCAGACAGGGCCAAGAGACCCAGTACTTC. It codes for CASSQVRQGQETQYF.

The chain combines TRBV27 with TRBJ2-5; 9 bases fit TRBD2. V gave up 6 bases and J gave up 9 bases; unmatched junction bases: 8. Per the germline V gene, CDR1 is MNHEY and CDR2 is SMNVEV (reference sequence). There are 13 residues in the CDR3. CDR3 amino acids: CASRLSGSGAQYF. The CDR3 nucleotides are TGTGCCAGCAGGCTTAGCGGGAGTGGGGCCCAGTACTTC.

The V and J genes are TRBV20-1 and TRBJ1-2; weak D call: TRBD1 (6 bases). This CDR3 is built from 12 residues. The V end was cut by 2 bases, the J end by 5 bases, with 9 bases between. Germline values: CDR1 DFQATT, CDR2 SNEGSKA (reference sequence). CDR3 DNA sequence: TGCAGTGCTAGAAACAGGGCGTATGGCTACACCTTC. This encodes CSARNRAYGYTF.

V gene TRBV20-1 combines with J gene TRBJ1-1; TRBD1 is a possible D gene (5 bases). The CDR3 extends over 13 amino acids. The V and J ends lost 1 base and 2 bases respectively, with 8 bases between them. Germline CDR1 reads DFQATT; CDR2 reads SNEGSKA (reference sequence). CDR3: CSARGQINTEAFF. CDR3 coding DNA: TGCAGTGCTAGAGGACAGATTAACACTGAAGCTTTCTTT.

The gene calls are TRBV12-3 or TRBV12-4 and TRBJ1-6; D possibly corresponds to TRBD1 (5 bases). The CDR3 runs to 15 residues. V was clipped by 6 bases and J by 7 bases, with 16 bases between them. The CDR3 sequence is CASSLVGEMNSPLHF. In DNA form, the CDR3 reads TGTGCCAGCAGCCTCGTGGGGGAGATGAATTCACCCCTCCACTTT.

This clonotype turned up a few times. The V gene is TRBV5-1, the J gene TRBJ2-3; 10 bases are shared with TRBD1. With 6 bases clipped from V and 4 bases from J, the junction kept 5 bases outside the gene matches. Per germline, CDR1 SGHRS and CDR2 YFSETQ. The CDR3 runs 14 residues. The CDR3 region has the DNA TGCGCCAGCAAGACAGGGGGCGCAGCAGATACGCAGTATTTT. This sequence encodes CASKTGGAADTQYF. Full variable domain (rest looked up from reference TRBV5-1 and TRBJ2-3): KAGVTQTPRYLIKTRGQQVTLSCSPISGHRSVSWYQQTPGQGLQFLFEYFSETQRNKGNFPGRFSGRQFSNSRSEMNVSTLELGDSALYLCASKTGGAADTQYFGPGTRLTVL.

This clonotype was observed a few times. CDR3 sequence: CATSDSKWTSGYNEQFF. The CDR3, as DNA: TGTGCCACCAGTGATTCCAAATGGACTAGCGGCTACAATGAGCAGTTCTTC. The chain uses TRBV24-1 and TRBJ2-1; TRBD2 agrees at 10 bases. The CDR3 is 17 residues long. Germline V gene data show CDR1 as KGHDR and CDR2 as SFDVKD. The V gene end was trimmed by 2 bases and the J gene end by 3 bases; junction bases not matched to a gene: 6.

This clonotype was observed many times. The J gene is TRBJ2-1, the V gene TRBV15; no clear D. The CDR3 length is 15 residues. Trimming pared 0 bases from V and 9 bases from J, leaving 15 bases between. Germline CDR1 is LNHNV and CDR2 is YYDKDF (reference sequence). In DNA form, the CDR3 reads TGTGCCACCAGCAGAGATCTTGAAGCGTTGGGTGAGCAGTTCTTC. Translation: CATSRDLEALGEQFF. The whole variable domain, remainder taken from reference TRBV15 and TRBJ2-1, is DAMVIQNPRYQVTQFGKPVTLSCSQTLNHNVMYWYQQKSSQAPKLLFHYYDKDFNNEADTPDNFQSRRPNTSFCFLDIRSPGLGDTAMYLCATSRDLEALGEQFFGPGTRLTVL.

This clonotype was recorded a few times. The chain is built from TRBV29-1 and TRBJ2-1; TRBD2 matches 7 bases. Trimming cost V 8 bases and J 4 bases; bases outside gene matches: 14. CDR1 SQVTM and CDR2 ANQGSEA come from the germline V gene. This CDR3 contains 15 residues. The CDR3 reads CSSLGGEAIYNEQFF. In DNA, the CDR3 is TGCAGCTCTCTGGGAGGGGAGGCGATTTACAATGAGCAGTTCTTC.

This clonotype was picked up a small number of times. The chain couples TRBV7-2 to TRBJ2-4, with TRBD1 identical over 11 bases. The CDR3 length is 16 residues. V shed 5 bases, J shed 1 base, and the junction held 4 bases outside the gene matches. Germline V gene sequence: CDR1 SGHTA, CDR2 FQGNSA. The chain's CDR3 is CASSGQGARAKNIQYF. In DNA form, the CDR3 reads TGTGCCAGCAGCGGACAGGGGGCTAGGGCCAAAAACATTCAGTACTTC.

This clonotype has a handful of counts. The chain employs TRBV12-3 or TRBV12-4 and TRBJ2-1, with 10 bases aligning to TRBD2. The V and J ends lost 3 bases and 10 bases, in that order; junction bases with no gene match: 9. The CDR3 extends over 15 amino acids. The CDR3 region has the DNA TGTGCCAGCAGTTTTTCCGGGACTAGCGACCGCGAGCAGTTCTTC. Translating gives CASSFSGTSDREQFF.

This chain uses TRBV7-9 with TRBJ2-1, with 8 bases that match TRBD1. V was clipped by 2 bases and J by 5 bases; unmatched bases: 8. The CDR3 is made up of 16 amino acids. Germline assignment: CDR1 SEHNR and CDR2 FQNEAQ (reference sequence). The CDR3 bases are TGTGCCAGCAGCTTACCGACAGGGGTCGTACACAATGAGCAGTTCTTC. Amino acids: CASSLPTGVVHNEQFF.

This clonotype was recorded at least ten times. The CDR3 DNA follows: TGTGCCACCAGTGATAGACAGGGGCCCAATCAGCCCCAGCATTTT. Its translation is CATSDRQGPNQPQHF. The genes are TRBV24-1 and TRBJ1-5; 8 bases line up with TRBD1. The germline V gene encodes CDR1 KGHDR and CDR2 SFDVKD. V lost 3 bases, J lost 3 bases, and 3 bases stayed unmatched. This CDR3 has 15 residues.

This chain joins TRBV20-1 and TRBJ1-2, with a possible D match to TRBD1 (5 bases). CDR3 length: 12 residues. Germline loops: CDR1 DFQATT, CDR2 SNEGSKA (reference sequence). The V end was cut by 6 bases, the J end by 4 bases, with 12 bases between. The CDR3 loop is CSASTGPYGYTF. The CDR3 nucleotides are TGCAGTGCGAGCACAGGTCCCTATGGCTACACCTTC.

The chain links TRBV28 to TRBJ1-2, with D possibly being TRBD1 (5 bases). CDR3 length equals 13 residues. The V end lost 3 bases, the J end lost 4 bases, and 9 bases lay between the germline ends. Germline CDR1 and CDR2: MDHEN and SYDVKM. CDR3 sequence reads: CASSFGTVYGYTF. The CDR3 DNA is TGTGCCAGCAGTTTCGGGACTGTCTATGGCTACACCTTC.

This clonotype showed up just a few times. The genes are TRBV4-1 and TRBJ2-7; 9 bases map to TRBD2. There are 15 residues in the CDR3. Trimming cost V 5 bases and J 3 bases; bases outside gene matches: 8. Germline V gene lookup returns CDR1 MGHRA and CDR2 YSYEKL. This CDR3 is CASSNIAGAFYEQYF. The CDR3 DNA reads TGCGCCAGCAGCAACATAGCGGGAGCTTTCTACGAGCAGTACTTC.